This T cell receptor beta chain derives from a study of cytomegalovirus exposure and HLA in healthy donors. The germline V gene has CDR1 MNHEY and CDR2 SVGAGI. V gave up 6 bases and J gave up 10 bases; unmatched junction bases: 7. The CDR3 has 12 residues. A note on this clone: No antigen is known for it.

Study-wide results and caveats: According to reports, the classifier identified cytomegalovirus status with high specificity and sensitivity.

Produced via immunoSEQ multiplex PCR; TCRdb's table is partial and in-frame only. The sample consists of 180,000 or so clones, 86% of them appearing once. The clonotype comes from a man aged 25 to 45 in good health and CMV-seropositive. The sample comprised PBMCs. The chain joins TRBV6-5 to TRBJ2-3; TRBD2 matches at 7 bases. CDR3 protein: CASSRWGGAQYF. In nucleotides, the CDR3 is TGTGCCAGCAGCCGCTGGGGAGGGGCGCAGTATTTT.